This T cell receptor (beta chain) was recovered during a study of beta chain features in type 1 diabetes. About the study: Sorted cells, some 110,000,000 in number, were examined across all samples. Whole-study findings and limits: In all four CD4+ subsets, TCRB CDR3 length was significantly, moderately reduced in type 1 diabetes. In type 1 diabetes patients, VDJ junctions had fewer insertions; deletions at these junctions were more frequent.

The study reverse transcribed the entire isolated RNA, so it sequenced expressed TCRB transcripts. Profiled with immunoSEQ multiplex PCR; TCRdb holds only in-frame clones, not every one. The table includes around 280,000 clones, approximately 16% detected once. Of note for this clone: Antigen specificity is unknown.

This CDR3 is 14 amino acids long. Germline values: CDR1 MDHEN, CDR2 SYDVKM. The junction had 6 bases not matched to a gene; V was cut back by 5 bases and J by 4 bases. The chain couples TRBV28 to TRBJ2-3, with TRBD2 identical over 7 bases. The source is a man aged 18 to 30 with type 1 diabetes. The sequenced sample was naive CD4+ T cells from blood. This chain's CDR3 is CASSDRTSADTQYF. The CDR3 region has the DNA TGTGCCAGCAGTGACCGAACTAGCGCAGATACGCAGTATTTT.